The clone carrying this TCR beta chain has only a few counts. No antigen is known for it. These data are taken from a study of cytomegalovirus exposure and HLA in healthy donors. Study findings and constraints: The study recorded 164 TCR beta chains that were cytomegalovirus-associated. The authors later found most CMV-associated TCR beta chains appeared HLA-restricted.

This CDR3 has 15 amino acids. Germline-derived CDR1 and CDR2 are MNHNS and SASEGT. V was shortened by 1 base and J by 5 bases, with 14 bases between the two germline ends. PCR involved 60 Vbeta and 13 Jbeta primers. TCRdb's table, derived via immunoSEQ multiplex PCR, lists solely in-frame clones and lacks some. Of approximately 160,000 clones listed, about 82% are singletons. The TCR originated in a woman aged 18-35 years in good health and CMV-seronegative. The rearrangement joins TRBV6-1 to TRBJ2-5; D ambiguous. The sequenced sample was PBMCs. DNA for the CDR3: TGTGCCAGCAGTGAAGTAGGCGGTCCGTGGGAGACCCAGTACTTC. Translation: CASSEVGGPWETQYF.